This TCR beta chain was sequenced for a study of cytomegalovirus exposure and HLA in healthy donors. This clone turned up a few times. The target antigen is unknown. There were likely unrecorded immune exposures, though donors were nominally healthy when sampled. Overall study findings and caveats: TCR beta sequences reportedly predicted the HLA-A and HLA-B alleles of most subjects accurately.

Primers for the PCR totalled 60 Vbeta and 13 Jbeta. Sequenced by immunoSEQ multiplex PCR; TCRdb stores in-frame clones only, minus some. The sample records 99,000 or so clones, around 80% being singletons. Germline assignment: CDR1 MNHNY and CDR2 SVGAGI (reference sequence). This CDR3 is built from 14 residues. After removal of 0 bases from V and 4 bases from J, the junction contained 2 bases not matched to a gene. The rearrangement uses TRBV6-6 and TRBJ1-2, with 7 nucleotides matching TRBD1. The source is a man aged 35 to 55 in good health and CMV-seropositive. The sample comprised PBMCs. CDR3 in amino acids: CASSYSTGTYGYTF. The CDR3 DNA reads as TGTGCCAGCAGTTACTCGACAGGGACCTATGGCTACACCTTC.